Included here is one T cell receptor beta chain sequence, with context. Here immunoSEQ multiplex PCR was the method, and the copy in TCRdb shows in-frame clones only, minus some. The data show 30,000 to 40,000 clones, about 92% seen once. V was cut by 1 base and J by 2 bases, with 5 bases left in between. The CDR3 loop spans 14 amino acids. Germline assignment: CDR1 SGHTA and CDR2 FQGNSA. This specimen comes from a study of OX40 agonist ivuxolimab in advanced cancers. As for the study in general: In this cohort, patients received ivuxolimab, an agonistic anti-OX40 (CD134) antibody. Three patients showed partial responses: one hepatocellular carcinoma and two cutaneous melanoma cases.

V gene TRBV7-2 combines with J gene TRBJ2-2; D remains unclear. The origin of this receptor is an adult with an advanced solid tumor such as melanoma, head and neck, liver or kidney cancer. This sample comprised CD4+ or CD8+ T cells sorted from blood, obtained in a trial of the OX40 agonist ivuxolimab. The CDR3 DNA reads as TGTGCCAGCAGCTTAGGGTCTAACACCGGGGAGCTGTTTTTT. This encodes CASSLGSNTGELFF.